This T cell receptor beta chain derives from a study of blood T cell repertoires in COVID-19. V lost 10 bases and J 8 bases, leaving 19 bases between the germline ends. CDR1 is LNHDA and CDR2 is SQIVND in the germline V gene (reference sequence). The CDR3 runs to 13 residues. The repertoire was sequenced with immunoSEQ multiplex PCR; TCRdb's copy has only in-frame clones and lacks some. Here the sample spans 150,000 to 190,000 clones, more than 85% being singletons. The receptor comes from a woman between 65 and 79 years old with acute or convalescent COVID-19. The V gene is TRBV19, the J gene TRBJ2-3, with TRBD2 as a possible D gene (5 bases). Input material: peripheral blood. The CDR3 reads CATREKGLATQYF. The CDR3 DNA sequence: TGTGCCACTAGGGAGAAAGGTCTGGCTACGCAGTATTTT. The full variable domain, its missing parts supplied by reference TRBV19 and TRBJ2-3, is DGGITQSPKYLFRKEGQNVTLSCEQNLNHDAMYWYRQDPGQGLRLIYYSQIVNDFQKGDIAEGYSVSREKKESFPLTVTSAQKNPTAFYLCATREKGLATQYFGPGTRLTVL.